This TCR beta chain is from a study of blood T cell repertoires in COVID-19. On the study more broadly: Whether acute or convalescent, the COVID-19 samples came from the United States, Italy and Spain. T cells, B-cell-depleted T cells, or PBMCs supplied cDNA or gDNA.

Clones were sequenced by immunoSEQ multiplex PCR, and TCRdb holds only the in-frame ones, with some missing. The sample records 78,000 or so clones, around 80% being singletons. The germline V gene encodes CDR1 KGHDR and CDR2 SFDVKD. The CDR3 contains 13 residues. V was trimmed by 5 bases and J by 8 bases, leaving 12 bases between them. Input material: peripheral blood. This chain joins TRBV24-1 and TRBJ2-1; tentatively, D is TRBD2 (5 bases). The TCR was taken from a man aged 80 or over with acute or convalescent COVID-19. CDR3 DNA: TGTGCCACCAGTGTCCCAGGTAGCGATGAGCAGTTCTTC. This codes for CATSVPGSDEQFF.